These 17 T cell receptor beta chains came from one sample sequenced in a study of Ad26.COV2.S vaccination and SARS-CoV-2 variants. Treatment of the sample: around 19 received Ad26.COV2.S at low or high dose, single or two shots; several received placebo; per-sample allocation not given. The investigators took samples on day 63 after the first vaccine or placebo injection. Libraries were prepared by immunoSEQ multiplex PCR; TCRdb keeps only in-frame clonotypes and omits some of them. The sample carries roughly 500,000 clones, roughly nine tenths recorded once. Material: peripheral blood, obtained in a trial of Ad26.COV2.S vaccine versus placebo. These receptors all come from a person aged 18-60 years who received the Ad26.COV2.S COVID-19 vaccine or a placebo.

This chain uses TRBV5-1 with TRBJ1-4; 9 bases are shared with TRBD1. CDR1 and CDR2 from the germline V gene are SGHRS and YFSETQ. There are 15 residues in the CDR3. V dropped 2 bases and J dropped 7; count of bases not matched to a gene: 6. CDR3 sequence: CASSFSGTGSEKLFF. CDR3 in DNA: TGCGCCAGCAGCTTTTCCGGGACAGGGAGTGAAAAACTGTTTTTT.

The V call is TRBV6-2 or TRBV6-3, the J call TRBJ1-1; D remains ambiguous. CDR1 MNHEY and CDR2 SVGEGT come from the germline V gene. CDR3 length: 16 residues. Trimming took off 0 bases at V and 4 bases at J, with 15 bases between the two ends. The CDR3 loop is CASSYSKGRRGTEAFF. As DNA, the CDR3 is TGTGCCAGCAGTTACTCTAAAGGACGGCGAGGCACTGAAGCTTTCTTT.

CDR3 DNA sequence: TGTGCCAGCAGCCCAACCCCGGGGGGGGGCTATGGCTACACCTTC. It yields the protein CASSPTPGGGYGYTF. The genes are TRBV9 and TRBJ1-2, with a weak D call TRBD1 (5 bases). The V and J ends lost 4 bases and 4 bases respectively, with 17 bases between them. CDR3 size: 15 residues. Germline V CDR1 and CDR2: SGDLS, YYNGEE.

DNA of the CDR3: TGTGCCAGCAGCCCGGACAGGGCGAATGAAAAACTGTTTTTT. The encoded protein is CASSPDRANEKLFF. The V gene is TRBV5-4, the J gene TRBJ1-4, with TRBD1 identical over 8 bases. There are 14 residues in the CDR3. The germline CDR1 and CDR2 sequences are SGHNT and YYREEE (reference sequence). The junction had 4 bases not matched to a gene; V was cut back by 4 bases and J by 5 bases. Based on the CDR3 plus reference TRBV5-4 and TRBJ1-4, the full variable domain is ETGVTQSPTHLIKTRGQQVTLRCSSQSGHNTVSWYQQALGQGPQFIFQYYREEENGRGNFPPRFSGLQFPNYSSELNVNALELDDSALYLCASSPDRANEKLFFGSGTQLSVL.

The count of this clone is one. The chain links TRBV13 to TRBJ2-3; D is unresolved. The CDR3 consists of 15 residues. Trimming cost V 1 base and J 3 bases, with 11 bases left between them. In germline, CDR1 is PRHDT, CDR2 FYEKMQ (reference sequence). The CDR3 here is CASSLESQVTDTQYF. DNA for the CDR3: TGTGCCAGCAGCTTAGAGAGTCAGGTTACAGATACGCAGTATTTT. Complete variable domain (other parts from reference TRBV13 and TRBJ2-3): AAGVIQSPRHLIKEKRETATLKCYPIPRHDTVYWYQQGPGQDPQFLISFYEKMQSDKGSIPDRFSAQQFSDYHSELNMSSLELGDSALYFCASSLESQVTDTQYFGPGTRLTVL.

The chain has TRBV30 and TRBJ1-2; 7 bases line up with TRBD1. CDR1 and CDR2 (germline): GTSNPN, SVGIG (reference sequence). CDR3 length: 12 residues. The CDR3 region has the DNA TGTGCTGGGACCGGGACAGCCTATGGCTACACCTTC. Translation gives CAGTGTAYGYTF.

The chain recombines TRBV5-1 with TRBJ2-2; 10 bases line up with TRBD2. The CDR3 runs to 14 residues. After removal of 4 bases from V and 5 bases from J, the junction contained 2 bases not matched to a gene. Germline loops: CDR1 SGHRS, CDR2 YFSETQ. DNA of the CDR3: TGCGCCAGCAGCAGCGGGGGGGCTACCGGGGAGCTGTTTTTT. This encodes CASSSGGATGELFF.

This clone has just one count. The J gene is TRBJ1-3, the V gene TRBV24-1; D unclear. Between the trimmed V and J ends, which lost 5 bases and 0 bases, there was a span of 10 bases. The CDR3 spans 15 residues. Germline-derived CDR1 and CDR2 are KGHDR and SFDVKD. The CDR3 DNA is TGTGCCACCAGTGCCACTGCTGACTCTGGAAACACCATATATTTT. Protein: CATSATADSGNTIYF.

The rearrangement joins TRBV5-1 to TRBJ2-1; 11 nucleotides match TRBD2. Germline V gene lookup returns CDR1 SGHRS and CDR2 YFSETQ. Trimming at V came to 2 bases and at J to 4 bases, leaving 2 bases not matched to a gene. The CDR3 is 15 amino acids. The CDR3 DNA sequence: TGCGCCAGCAGCTTACTAGCGGGAGAGTACAATGAGCAGTTCTTC. Protein product: CASSLLAGEYNEQFF.

The chain carries TRBV7-2 and TRBJ1-3; no reliable D call. Per the germline V gene, CDR1 is SGHTA and CDR2 is FQGNSA. The CDR3 spans 15 residues. Trimming took off 5 bases at V and 0 bases at J, with 11 bases between the two ends. CDR3 sequence reads: CASSRTGSSGNTIYF. CDR3 nucleotide sequence: TGTGCCAGCAGCCGGACGGGGAGCTCTGGAAACACCATATATTTT.

This clone has only one observation. CDR3 protein: CASKEGVSGNTIYF. The CDR3 region has the DNA TGTGCCAGCAAGGAAGGGGTCTCTGGAAACACCATATATTTT. The rearrangement joins TRBV28 to TRBJ1-3; tentative D call: TRBD1 (5 bases). The germline V gene has CDR1 MDHEN and CDR2 SYDVKM. V was cut by 7 bases and J by 0 bases, with 10 bases left in between. The CDR3 runs 14 residues.

This clone showed up just once. The V call is TRBV19, the J call TRBJ1-5; maybe TRBD1 (5 bases). Trimming shortened V by 1 base and J by 1 base, and 8 bases separated the two germline ends. The CDR3 totals 15 residues. Germline V gives CDR1 LNHDA, CDR2 SQIVND (reference sequence). Here the CDR3 reads CASSIVSGSNQPQHF. CDR3 sequence (DNA): TGTGCCAGTAGTATAGTTTCAGGGAGCAATCAGCCCCAGCATTTT.

V usage is TRBV6-4 and J usage is TRBJ2-6, with TRBD1 identical over 9 bases. With 6 bases clipped from V and 4 bases from J, the junction kept 7 bases outside the gene matches. The CDR3 totals 16 residues. Looked up from germline, CDR1 is MRHNA and CDR2 is SNTAGT. The CDR3 loop reads CASSGTGIPGANVLTF. The DNA of the CDR3 is TGTGCCAGCAGCGGGACAGGGATACCCGGGGCCAACGTCCTGACTTTC.

V is TRBV20-1 and J is TRBJ1-5, with D possibly being TRBD1 (5 bases). This CDR3 is built from 14 residues. Germline loops: CDR1 DFQATT, CDR2 SNEGSKA (reference sequence). V lost 3 bases and J lost 7, with 16 bases in between. The CDR3 DNA is TGCAGTGCTAGTGGGGGTTTAGGAGGACAGCCCCAGCATTTT. Encoded protein: CSASGGLGGQPQHF.

This clone was observed a handful of times. CDR3 amino acids: CASSLSGGQYNEQFF. In DNA form, the CDR3 reads TGTGCCAGCAGCCTCAGCGGGGGGCAATACAATGAGCAGTTCTTC. The J gene is TRBJ2-1, the V gene TRBV9; 9 nucleotides align to TRBD2. The CDR3 is 15 amino acids. Germline assignment: CDR1 SGDLS and CDR2 YYNGEE. V dropped 4 bases and J dropped 4; count of bases not matched to a gene: 6.

This chain uses TRBV24-1 with TRBJ1-2, with D possibly matching TRBD1 (6 bases). Trimming took off 3 bases at V and 6 bases at J, with 16 bases between the two ends. Germline V gene sequence: CDR1 KGHDR, CDR2 SFDVKD. This CDR3 contains 15 residues. In DNA, the CDR3 is TGTGCCACCAGTGATCAGGTAGCAGGGGAGGATGGCTACACCTTC. It codes for CATSDQVAGEDGYTF.

V is TRBV19 and J is TRBJ2-2, with D tentatively TRBD2 (7 bases). Trimming cost V 7 bases and J 3 bases, with 21 bases left between them. The CDR3 totals 17 residues. Per the germline V gene, CDR1 is LNHDA and CDR2 is SQIVND (reference sequence). CDR3 sequence reads: CASKPTRGARDTGELFF. Written as DNA, the CDR3 is TGTGCCAGTAAACCCACCCGGGGGGCGCGGGACACCGGGGAGCTGTTTTTT. The variable domain in full, with the rest retrieved from reference TRBV19 and TRBJ2-2, is DGGITQSPKYLFRKEGQNVTLSCEQNLNHDAMYWYRQDPGQGLRLIYYSQIVNDFQKGDIAEGYSVSREKKESFPLTVTSAQKNPTAFYLCASKPTRGARDTGELFFGEGSRLTVL.